A selection of T cell receptor beta chains follows, all from one sample in a study of T cell responses to AZD1222 COVID-19 vaccine. The protocol was immunoSEQ multiplex PCR, while the TCRdb copy is restricted to in-frame clones and leaves out a portion. The table shows 85,000 to 110,000 clones, with approximately 88% occurring only once. The sample here was peripheral blood, taken on day 0 of AZD1222 vaccination. These receptors were obtained from an adult in good health. Each CDR3 is given with its conserved first and last residue. Each record gives: V gene, J gene, CDR3 protein.

v_gene: TRBV6-2/TRBV6-3; j_gene: TRBJ1-2; CDR3aa: CASSYPTWTGGNYGYTF
v_gene: TRBV23-1; j_gene: TRBJ1-3; CDR3aa: CASGNAGGASGNTIYF
v_gene: TRBV18; j_gene: TRBJ2-7; CDR3aa: CASSPPTTIYEQYF
v_gene: TRBV5-4; j_gene: TRBJ2-1; CDR3aa: CASSGGGAGNEQFF
v_gene: TRBV5-4; j_gene: TRBJ1-2; CDR3aa: CASSLTGTGHGYTF
v_gene: TRBV28; j_gene: TRBJ1-5; CDR3aa: CASTLRGKGRDNQPQHF
v_gene: TRBV19; j_gene: TRBJ1-1; CDR3aa: CASSIGTGRMNTEAFF
v_gene: TRBV6-5; j_gene: TRBJ2-7; CDR3aa: CASNPGTTSSYEQYF
v_gene: TRBV18; j_gene: TRBJ2-7; CDR3aa: CASSPDRVEQYF
v_gene: TRBV9; j_gene: TRBJ1-3; CDR3aa: CASSVEMLGADTIYF
v_gene: TRBV4-2; j_gene: TRBJ2-5; CDR3aa: CASSQGGVDQYF
v_gene: TRBV3-1/TRBV3-2; j_gene: TRBJ1-6; CDR3aa: CASSHPTGFHNSPLHF
v_gene: TRBV5-5; j_gene: TRBJ2-3; CDR3aa: CASSFLRQGADTQYF
v_gene: TRBV3-1/TRBV3-2; j_gene: TRBJ1-1; CDR3aa: CASATIPFGAEAFF
v_gene: TRBV10-3; j_gene: TRBJ1-5; CDR3aa: CAISVAPGDQPQHF
v_gene: TRBV19; j_gene: TRBJ1-6; CDR3aa: CASSIRPGQGGTYNSPLHF
v_gene: TRBV25-1; j_gene: TRBJ1-2; CDR3aa: CASSEDHNYGYTF
v_gene: TRBV3-1/TRBV3-2; j_gene: TRBJ1-1; CDR3aa: CASSPGAGTEAFF
v_gene: TRBV11-1; j_gene: TRBJ2-7; CDR3aa: CASSLAELYEQYF
v_gene: TRBV6-5; j_gene: TRBJ1-4; CDR3aa: CASRAGGFTNEKLFF
v_gene: TRBV7-2; j_gene: TRBJ1-1; CDR3aa: CASSLRQGVFTEAFF
v_gene: TRBV6-2/TRBV6-3; j_gene: TRBJ2-1; CDR3aa: CASSYSQREIYNEQFF
v_gene: TRBV11-3; j_gene: TRBJ2-1; CDR3aa: CASSLEQGYNEQFF
v_gene: TRBV30; j_gene: TRBJ2-2; CDR3aa: CAWSVPGAARFTGELFF
v_gene: TRBV7-9; j_gene: TRBJ1-6; CDR3aa: CASSLASGGDGSPLHF
v_gene: TRBV6-5; j_gene: TRBJ1-1; CDR3aa: CASNLRQGNTEAFF
v_gene: TRBV24-1; j_gene: TRBJ1-5; CDR3aa: CATSDQGLGPQHF
v_gene: TRBV10-1; j_gene: TRBJ2-1; CDR3aa: CASSGNLYNEQFF
v_gene: TRBV6-5; j_gene: TRBJ1-2; CDR3aa: CASSYGPWGYTF
v_gene: TRBV29-1; j_gene: TRBJ1-3; CDR3aa: CSVVAGAISGNTIYF
v_gene: TRBV6-5; j_gene: TRBJ2-7; CDR3aa: CASSYSTGGDYEQYF
v_gene: TRBV2; j_gene: TRBJ1-3; CDR3aa: CASRGPGRGNTIYF
v_gene: TRBV24-1; j_gene: TRBJ2-3; CDR3aa: CATSEGQGVYTDTQYF
v_gene: TRBV7-9; j_gene: TRBJ1-1; CDR3aa: CASSLVTAGNTEAFF
v_gene: TRBV6-5; j_gene: TRBJ2-7; CDR3aa: CASRQAFAGSYEQYF
v_gene: TRBV28; j_gene: TRBJ2-7; CDR3aa: CASSFGQDYEQYF
v_gene: TRBV7-9; j_gene: TRBJ2-7; CDR3aa: CASSSAGGRPKRQYF
v_gene: TRBV2; j_gene: TRBJ1-5; CDR3aa: CASSIRDRGLQPQHF
v_gene: TRBV2; j_gene: TRBJ2-7; CDR3aa: CASIGVTMPYEQYF
v_gene: TRBV6-2/TRBV6-3; j_gene: TRBJ1-2; CDR3aa: CASSSEAVGGYTF
v_gene: TRBV7-9; j_gene: TRBJ2-5; CDR3aa: CASSPTGGETQYF
v_gene: TRBV7-8; j_gene: TRBJ1-5; CDR3aa: CASSPRQVDLGQPQHF
v_gene: TRBV11-2; j_gene: TRBJ2-3; CDR3aa: CASSSGVLAGGKGDTQYF
v_gene: TRBV27; j_gene: TRBJ2-6; CDR3aa: CASSSIVQGSGANVLTF